This TCR beta chain was profiled in a study of T cell repertoires in cytomegalovirus infection. Study in general: Alongside well-studied HLA-B-restricted CMV epitopes, recently identified HLA-C-restricted CMV epitopes were also used. Study results and limitations: Carriers of CMV plus the relevant HLA were identified by cumulative public TCR beta family frequency.

TCRdb re-derived calls from the reads in MiXCR, one entry per CDR3 protein. This sample has around 69,000 distinct CDR3 sequences, with roughly 22% found just once. A note on this clonotype: The target antigen is unknown.

Germline V gives CDR1 SEHNR, CDR2 FQNEAQ (reference sequence). With 1 base removed from V and 0 bases from J, the gap between germline ends came to 9 bases. This CDR3 comprises 15 residues. V usage is TRBV7-9 and J usage is TRBJ1-2; D is uncertain. This clonotype was obtained from a human donor in good health (CMV status not recorded). Some clones in this sample may be carry-over from other donors' samples. This sample comprised CD8+ T cells from cultured PBMCs, obtained from culture after CMV antigen stimulation. The CDR3 is CASSLGFGSNYGYTF. DNA for the CDR3: TGTGCCAGCAGCTTAGGTTTCGGGTCTAACTATGGCTACACCTTC.